This TCR beta chain comes out of a study of blood T cells in healthy people across ages (dated by TCRdb to 2014 to 2015). Describing the broader study: In model experiments, template switching captured about one uniquely barcoded TCR beta cDNA molecule for every two T cells. To track age-related changes in TCR beta repertoire diversity, the study relied on deep sequencing normalized with unique cDNA molecular identifiers. The donors were split into four age groups: young (average 16 years), middle-aged (around 37), aged (roughly 68) and long-lived (approximately 80). Donors of different ages were randomly distributed across sequencing lanes to avoid experimental bias. Using the same blood draw, the study looked at two additional independent replicas of 1 million unique cDNA reads for two donors, one aged 18 to 30 and the other aged 80 or older.

On the study overall, not on this receptor specifically: The long-lived group showed more naive CD4+ T cells, fewer expanded clones and increased TCR diversity than the aged group, suggesting age selection. Estimates of total diversity from one million sequenced T cells were regarded as lower bounds and underestimates. Because profiling used bulk unsorted PBMCs, naive and antigen-experienced compartments could not be compared conclusively. As age increased, observed TCR beta diversity per million T cells dropped in a roughly linear way, and a significant reduction was already evident by age 40. A strong correlation was found between observed TCR beta diversity and the percentage of naive T cells measured by flow cytometry. Because donor CMV infection status was unknown, age-related changes in expanded clonotypes were potentially confounded.

With respect to this clonotype: Its antigen remains unidentified. The record has no base qualities; no much larger clone is one base away.

From a lookup of the germline V gene, CDR1 and CDR2 are SGDLS and YYNGEE. Relative to germline, V is 4 bases shorter and J is 4 bases shorter, with 13 bases between their ends. The CDR3, from cysteine to phenylalanine, totals 14 residues. This entry keeps only the CDR3 DNA: 42 bases, framed from base 1. The donors were roughly 39 Caucasian individuals from Russia, aged roughly 6 to 90 years, who were systemically healthy. Approximately 10 milliliters of peripheral blood were collected from each donor into EDTA-treated Vacutainer tubes. Ficoll-Paque density-gradient centrifugation was used to isolate PBMCs, with at least 6.5 million per sample. Total RNA was extracted from PBMCs with Trizol reagent, with at least 6 micrograms obtained per sample. For every donor, an aliquot of PBMCs went through flow cytometry to measure the percentages of naive CD45RAhigh/CD27high T cells. Preparation of the library involved 5' RACE. Sequencer: Illumina HiSeq 2500. A second PCR of roughly 6 to 12 cycles was performed with a sample-barcoded 5' primer and a J-beta primer mix. Each TCR beta cDNA molecule received a unique molecular identifier from a template-switch 5' adaptor carrying 12 random nucleotides. At least 2.5 million CDR3-containing paired-end reads were obtained from each sample. First-strand cDNA synthesis was performed from all RNA using the Mint cDNA synthesis kit, with priming by a TRBC-specific oligonucleotide. Following uracil-DNA glycosylase treatment, a first 18-cycle PCR with universal primers M1SS and BC2_uni_R was performed on all cDNA. Processing in the source paper ran as follows. For normalization, 1 million high-quality reads were randomly selected from each sample, with every read carrying a distinct molecular identifier. Reads sharing molecular identifiers were discarded rather than binned into consensus sequences. CDR3 identification, clonotype clustering and error correction used MiTCR with a Q25 quality threshold and the strictest error-elimination algorithm. A nonparametric unseen species model using Euler transformation provided a lower-bound estimate of total TCR beta diversity. The raw public reads went through TCRdb reprocessing: fastp at Q25, MiXCR clone calling, in-frame beta chains kept. Rows with a matching CDR3 protein are joined into one entry that keeps the most common DNA and genes. The V and J calls reflect TCRdb's pipeline rather than the authors' work. This sample has around 1,000,000 distinct CDR3 sequences in its table, and 35% to 40% of those were observed once. Of the sample, 10% to 15% is held by the ten largest clones.

The chain is made from TRBV9 and TRBJ2-3, and TRBD2 may be the D gene, going by 5 matching bases. The origin of this receptor is a man aged 18 to 29 in good health. Sequenced sample: blood. The DNA is as follows: TGTGCCAGCAGCACCCGCCCCGGGGCAGATACGCAGTATTTT. This translates into CASSTRPGADTQYF.